A selection of T cell receptor beta chains follows, all from one sample in a study of blood T cell repertoires in COVID-19. Assay used: immunoSEQ multiplex PCR; TCRdb lists only in-frame clones, some missing. The repertoire holds some 110,000 clones, with more than 75% as singletons. The sequencing input was peripheral blood. The receptors here all came from a man between 45 and 60 years old with acute or convalescent COVID-19. Both conserved end residues are part of each CDR3. D genes are given only for firm matches. Not every row has a clone size; where given, it reads once, few, many or a size class.

abundance | d_gene | j_gene | v_gene | CDR3nt | CDR3aa
many | - | TRBJ2-3 | TRBV5-4 | TGTGCCAGCAGCTTGGGACAGCCCCAAGATACGCAGTATTTT | CASSLGQPQDTQYF
- | TRBD2 | TRBJ2-1 | TRBV6-2/TRBV6-3 | TGTGCCAGCAGCTTAAGGACTAGCGGGAGGTACAATGAGCAGTTCTTC | CASSLRTSGRYNEQFF
- | TRBD2 | TRBJ2-2 | TRBV6-5 | TGTGCCAGCCGGGGGGAATGGGAGACCGGGGAGCTGTTTTTT | CASRGEWETGELFF
few | TRBD2 | TRBJ2-1 | TRBV7-6 | TGTGCCAGCAGCCTCCTAGCGGGAGTAATCAATGAGCAGTTCTTC | CASSLLAGVINEQFF
- | - | TRBJ1-2 | TRBV6-5 | TGTGCCAGCAGTTACTCCGGCGGATCTAACTATGGCTACACCTTC | CASSYSGGSNYGYTF
- | - | TRBJ2-6 | TRBV12-5 | TGTGCTAGTGGTTTGGGTGTTAGGGCCAACGTCCTGACTTTC | CASGLGVRANVLTF
- | - | TRBJ1-1 | TRBV11-2 | TGTGCCAGCAGCCGTAACACTGAAGCTTTCTTT | CASSRNTEAFF
- | TRBD2 | TRBJ2-3 | TRBV3-1/TRBV3-2 | TGTGCCAGCAGCCAAAGGACCGTACGAGCGGGAGGTAGGCCAGATACGCAGTATTTT | CASSQRTVRAGGRPDTQYF
- | TRBD1 | TRBJ1-4 | TRBV5-1 | TGCGCCAGCAGCTTGTCCGGGACAGGGAGGACAACTAATGAAAAACTGTTTTTT | CASSLSGTGRTTNEKLFF
- | TRBD1 | TRBJ2-7 | TRBV5-1 | TGCGCCAGCAGCTTGGGGGGGCGACAGGGTATCGACGAGCAGTACTTC | CASSLGGRQGIDEQYF
- | - | TRBJ2-7 | TRBV5-1 | TGCGCCAGCAGCTTGGGGCCAGACTACGAGCAGTACTTC | CASSLGPDYEQYF
- | TRBD1 | TRBJ2-1 | TRBV5-1 | TGCGCCAGCAGCTTGGGGGGGACAGGCTATGAGCAGTTCTTC | CASSLGGTGYEQFF
- | - | TRBJ2-5 | TRBV7-9 | TGTGCCAGCAGCTGGGCATTGGTGGAGACCCAGTACTTC | CASSWALVETQYF
- | TRBD1 | TRBJ1-1 | TRBV4-1 | TGCGCCAGCAGCCAAGAACAGGGGGCTACTGAAGCTTTCTTT | CASSQEQGATEAFF
- | - | TRBJ1-1 | TRBV10-1 | TGCGCCAGCAGTGGACGGAGGAACACTGAAGCTTTCTTT | CASSGRRNTEAFF
- | TRBD2 | TRBJ2-5 | TRBV5-1 | TGCGCCAGCAGCGTCTGGACTAGCGGGGTCCAAGAGACCCAGTACTTC | CASSVWTSGVQETQYF
- | - | TRBJ2-3 | TRBV11-2 | TGTGCCAGCAGCGATCAGGGGGGAAGGACAGATACGCAGTATTTT | CASSDQGGRTDTQYF
- | TRBD2 | TRBJ2-1 | TRBV7-6 | TGTGCCAGCAGGCCCAGCGGGAGGCCCTCCTACAATGAGCAGTTCTTC | CASRPSGRPSYNEQFF
- | TRBD2 | TRBJ2-1 | TRBV7-2 | TGTGCCACCACTGCCGGGACTAGCGGGAGGGCCTCCTACAATGAGCAGTTCTTC | CATTAGTSGRASYNEQFF
- | TRBD1 | TRBJ2-6 | TRBV30 | TGTGCCTGGGGACAGGACTCTGGGGCCAACGTCCTGACTTTC | CAWGQDSGANVLTF
few | TRBD1 | TRBJ2-1 | TRBV5-1 | TGCGCCAGCAGCTCCAAGGGACAGAACAATGAGCAGTTCTTC | CASSSKGQNNEQFF
- | TRBD2 | TRBJ2-3 | TRBV5-1 | TGCGCCAGCAGCTCGGGACTAGCGGCTAGCACAGATACGCAGTATTTT | CASSSGLAASTDTQYF
few | - | TRBJ2-3 | TRBV19 | TGTGCCAGTAGTATAAGGGGGTCAGATACGCAGTATTTT | CASSIRGSDTQYF
once | - | TRBJ2-4 | TRBV5-5 | TGTGCCAGCAGCTATGGACAGGCCAAAAACATTCAGTACTTC | CASSYGQAKNIQYF
- | TRBD2 | TRBJ2-4 | TRBV18 | TGTGCCAGCTCACCACCCCGGGTAGCGGAAAAGGGGAGGGGAGCCAAAAACATTCAGTACTTC | CASSPPRVAEKGRGAKNIQYF
- | - | TRBJ2-1 | TRBV10-2 | TGCGCCAGCAGTGAGCGAGCGGGTGAGCAGTTCTTC | CASSERAGEQFF
- | - | TRBJ2-3 | TRBV30 | TGTGCTTGTGCCGTGGAGCCTCAAGCAGATACGCAGTATTTT | CACAVEPQADTQYF
few | - | TRBJ1-5 | TRBV7-2 | TGTGCCAGCAGCTTACAGGGCAATCAGCCCCAGCATTTT | CASSLQGNQPQHF
- | - | TRBJ2-7 | TRBV20-1 | TGCAGTGCTAGTTTAATCAGCTCCTACGAGCAGTACTTC | CSASLISSYEQYF
- | - | TRBJ2-3 | TRBV7-2 | TGTGCCAGCAGCTCCCCTACAGGGAGCACAGATACGCAGTATTTT | CASSSPTGSTDTQYF
few | TRBD1 | TRBJ2-1 | TRBV24-1 | TGTGCCACCAGTGATGCCGGGACAGGGGACTACAATGAGCAGTTCTTC | CATSDAGTGDYNEQFF
- | TRBD2 | TRBJ2-1 | TRBV5-4 | TGTGCCAGCAGCTTTCAAATAGCGGGAGGACTCTACAATGAGCAGTTCTTC | CASSFQIAGGLYNEQFF
few | - | TRBJ1-3 | TRBV4-1 | TGCGCCAGCAGCCAAGGCGCAGGGGAAAGAAACACCATATATTTT | CASSQGAGERNTIYF
- | TRBD1 | TRBJ1-2 | TRBV28 | TGTGCCAGCAGTCCCGGGACAGGGGGGGTTGGCTACACCTTC | CASSPGTGGVGYTF
few | TRBD1 | TRBJ2-1 | TRBV7-9 | TGTGCCAGCAGCTATGGACAGGGCTCCTACAATGAGCAGTTCTTC | CASSYGQGSYNEQFF